Below are 18 T cell receptor beta chains sequenced from a single sample in a study of T cell responses to AZD1222 COVID-19 vaccine. The method was immunoSEQ multiplex PCR; TCRdb's version includes in-frame clones alone and lacks a portion of them. The sample shows roughly 150,000 clones, roughly nine tenths of them seen only once. This specimen was peripheral blood, taken 28 days after the second AZD1222 dose. The receptors stem from an adult who received the AZD1222 COVID-19 vaccine.

In regard to this clone: The sample holds other DNA sequences that translate to the same CDR3. J is TRBJ2-7 and V is TRBV2, with D tentatively TRBD1 (6 bases). The CDR3 spans 21 residues. Trimming took off 3 bases at V and 3 bases at J, with 33 bases between the two ends. Germline V gene lookup returns CDR1 SNHLY and CDR2 FYNNEI. In DNA, the CDR3 is TGTGCCAGCAGTGAGTTACGGTCTCCAAGCCGATCGGGACATTTTCACTACGAGCAGTACTTC. This gives the protein CASSELRSPSRSGHFHYEQYF.

This sequence joins TRBV5-4 and TRBJ1-4, with 8 bases identical to TRBD1. Germline trimming cut 8 bases from V and 5 bases from J; bases unmatched to any gene: 8. Germline CDR1 is SGHNT and CDR2 is YYREEE (reference sequence). The CDR3 loop spans 14 amino acids. Here the CDR3 reads CASQLDRANEKLFF. The CDR3 DNA reads as TGTGCCAGTCAACTGGACAGGGCAAATGAAAAACTGTTTTTT.

This chain uses TRBV19 with TRBJ2-2; 11 positions match TRBD2. Looked up from germline, CDR1 is LNHDA and CDR2 is SQIVND (reference sequence). CDR3 length: 16 residues. V shed 3 bases, J shed 5 bases, and the junction held 5 bases outside the gene matches. The CDR3 protein is CASSILSGRATGELFF. CDR3 DNA: TGTGCCAGTAGTATTCTTAGCGGGAGGGCTACCGGGGAGCTGTTTTTT.

The chain is built from TRBV28 and TRBJ2-7, with D tentatively TRBD1 (5 bases). The CDR3 spans 14 residues. Germline CDR1 reads MDHEN; CDR2 reads SYDVKM. Trimming took off 1 base at V and 2 bases at J, with 9 bases between the two ends. The CDR3 spells CASSLLGPTYEQYF. The CDR3 DNA sequence: TGTGCCAGCAGTTTATTGGGGCCCACCTACGAGCAGTACTTC.

This chain joins TRBV6-1 and TRBJ1-4; possibly TRBD1 for D (5 bases). The V end was cut by 0 bases, the J end by 5 bases, with 13 bases between. This CDR3 has 16 amino acids. Germline V gene lookup returns CDR1 MNHNS and CDR2 SASEGT. CDR3 residues: CASSEAGEGANEKLFF. In DNA form, the CDR3 reads TGTGCCAGCAGTGAAGCTGGGGAAGGGGCGAATGAAAAACTGTTTTTT.

The CDR3 DNA follows: TGCAGCGCTAGAGGGGCATCGAACACTGAAGCTTTCTTT. It yields the protein CSARGASNTEAFF. The rearrangement joins TRBV29-1 to TRBJ1-1; maybe TRBD1 (5 bases). Germline CDR1 and CDR2: SQVTM and ANQGSEA. Trimming took off 7 bases at V and 1 base at J, with 13 bases between the two ends. This CDR3 contains 13 residues.

CDR3 region: CASSLVRENNSPLHF. The CDR3 nucleotides read TGTGCCAGCAGCTTAGTCAGGGAAAATAATTCACCCCTCCACTTT. The chain joins TRBV7-2 to TRBJ1-6; the D gene is possibly TRBD1 (5 bases). V lost 1 base to trimming and J lost 5 bases, with 9 bases between them. In germline, CDR1 is SGHTA, CDR2 FQGNSA. The CDR3 consists of 15 residues.

The chain has TRBV7-6 and TRBJ1-1; possible D gene TRBD1, 5 bases. With 5 bases removed from V and 0 bases from J, the gap between germline ends came to 16 bases. Germline V CDR1 and CDR2: SGHVS, FNYEAQ. The CDR3 is made up of 16 amino acids. This CDR3 reads CASSRISGGLNTEAFF. The DNA of the CDR3 is TGTGCCAGCAGCCGCATAAGTGGGGGACTGAACACTGAAGCTTTCTTT.

The chain is built from TRBV7-9 and TRBJ1-2; tentatively, D is TRBD1 (5 bases). Trimming stripped 1 base from V and 4 bases from J, with 13 bases between. Germline V lookup: CDR1 SEHNR, CDR2 FQNEAQ (reference sequence). The CDR3 loop spans 15 amino acids. CDR3 region: CASSLGSGTVYGYTF. The CDR3 nucleotides are TGTGCCAGCAGCTTAGGCAGCGGGACGGTCTATGGCTACACCTTC. The full variable domain, its missing parts supplied by reference TRBV7-9 and TRBJ1-2, is DTGVSQNPRHKITKRGQNVTFRCDPISEHNRLYWYRQTLGQGPEFLTYFQNEAQLEKSRLLSDRFSAERPKGSFSTLEIQRTEQGDSAMYLCASSLGSGTVYGYTFGSGTRLTVV.

This chain uses TRBV28 with TRBJ2-7, with unresolved D. V was pared by 3 bases and J by 2 bases, with 8 bases between. This CDR3 region has 13 residues. Germline values: CDR1 MDHEN, CDR2 SYDVKM. The CDR3 DNA follows: TGTGCCAGCAGTTTTGACGGAACCTACGAGCAGTACTTC. Amino acids: CASSFDGTYEQYF.

The V and J genes are TRBV14 and TRBJ2-1; 9 nucleotides match TRBD2. The V gene end was trimmed by 4 bases and the J gene end by 9 bases; junction bases not matched to a gene: 10. There are 15 residues in the CDR3. Germline V gene sequence: CDR1 SGHDN, CDR2 FVKESK. The CDR3 loop reads CASSRGLAGRSEQFF. CDR3 nucleotide sequence: TGTGCCAGCAGCCGGGGGCTAGCGGGGAGGTCTGAGCAGTTCTTC.

The chain uses TRBV25-1 and TRBJ2-2, with D uncertain. The CDR3 is made up of 13 amino acids. CDR1 and CDR2 from the germline V gene are MGHDK and SYGVNS. The V end was cut by 4 bases, the J end by 7 bases, with 10 bases between. CDR3 coding DNA: TGTGCCAGCAGTGCCGTAGGCCTCGGGGAGCTGTTTTTT. It translates to CASSAVGLGELFF.

The chain employs TRBV25-1 and TRBJ1-4; D is uncertain. V was cut by 8 bases and J by 0 bases, with 13 bases left in between. Germline CDR1 reads MGHDK; CDR2 reads SYGVNS. This CDR3 region has 15 residues. The CDR3 nucleotides are TGTGCCAGCTCAGTCCTAGGGACAACTAATGAAAAACTGTTTTTT. Residues: CASSVLGTTNEKLFF. Full variable domain (missing parts from reference TRBV25-1 and TRBJ1-4): EADIYQTPRYLVIGTGKKITLECSQTMGHDKMYWYQQDPGMELHLIHYSYGVNSTEKGDLSSESTVSRIRTEHFPLTLESARPSHTSQYLCASSVLGTTNEKLFFGSGTQLSVL.

This clone has more than one count but fewer than ten. This rearrangement joins TRBV5-1 to TRBJ2-5, with 8 bases fitting TRBD1. V lost 3 bases to trimming and J lost 2 bases; unmatched junction nucleotides: 3. The CDR3 has 14 amino acids. Germline CDR1 and CDR2: SGHRS and YFSETQ. The CDR3 region has the DNA TGCGCCAGCAGCTCTCAGGGGGCTCAAGAGACCCAGTACTTC. Its translation is CASSSQGAQETQYF.

The V call is TRBV18, the J call TRBJ2-5; 8 bases fit TRBD2. V lost 3 bases to trimming and J lost 5 bases; unmatched junction nucleotides: 5. The CDR3 has 14 amino acids. Germline V lookup: CDR1 KGHSH, CDR2 LQKENI. For the CDR3, the DNA is TGTGCCAGCTCACCCCGGGCTAGCGGGGAGACCCAGTACTTC. Translation gives CASSPRASGETQYF.

The rearrangement uses TRBV7-9 and TRBJ1-2; 10 nucleotides agree with TRBD1. Per the germline V gene, CDR1 is SEHNR and CDR2 is FQNEAQ (reference sequence). The CDR3 length is 14 residues. J was trimmed by 5 bases and V by 0 bases; bases with no gene match: 0. This chain's CDR3 is CASSLAGQGYGYTF. The DNA for the CDR3 is TGTGCCAGCAGCTTAGCGGGACAGGGGTATGGCTACACCTTC.

This clone was counted between two and nine times. The chain uses TRBV11-2 and TRBJ2-3; no definite D call. The germline V gene has CDR1 SGHAT and CDR2 FQNNGV. V lost 5 bases and J 0 bases, leaving 21 bases between the germline ends. The CDR3 extends over 18 amino acids. CDR3 loop: CASSALYQLIDSTDTQYF. The CDR3 DNA sequence: TGTGCCAGCAGCGCCCTTTATCAACTTATCGATAGCACAGATACGCAGTATTTT.

The chain uses TRBV14 and TRBJ2-3, with a possible D match to TRBD1 (6 bases). Germline assignment: CDR1 SGHDN and CDR2 FVKESK. V gave up 4 bases and J gave up 2 bases, with 16 bases separating them. The CDR3 consists of 16 residues. The CDR3 spells CASSPKWTAYTDTQYF. Written as DNA, the CDR3 is TGTGCCAGCAGCCCGAAGTGGACAGCCTACACAGATACGCAGTATTTT.